This T cell receptor (beta chain) was captured in a study of blood T cells in healthy people across ages. General study points: The recorded TCR beta diversity per million T cells decreased in a roughly linear manner with age.

Germline values: CDR1 DFQATT, CDR2 SNEGSKA (reference sequence). V was trimmed by 4 bases and J by 0 bases, leaving 13 bases between them. The CDR3 is made up of 14 amino acids. Per sample, extraction of total RNA gave at least 5.5 micrograms in every case. Comment on this clonotype: Its antigen remains unidentified.

The use of a sample-barcoded 5' primer and a J-beta primer mix characterized a second PCR of roughly 6 to 12 cycles. In TCRdb, the 5' RACE reads were re-called with MiXCR into one record per CDR3 protein. The repertoire holds 600,000 or so distinct CDR3 sequences, around a fifth seen once, with under 4% in the top ten. This sequence was found in a man in his 70s in good health. The gene calls are TRBV20-1 and TRBJ2-7; D possibly corresponds to TRBD1 (6 bases). Sequenced sample: blood. CDR3 nucleotides: TGCAGTGCTAACCGAGGGGGATACTCCTACGAGCAGTACTTC. As protein: CSANRGGYSYEQYF.